A single sample gave rise to the 23 T cell receptor beta chains below, sequenced in a study of shared clonotypes between healthy human individuals. Only in-frame clones appear in the TCRdb table, and some are missing; sequencing was by immunoSEQ multiplex PCR. The data hold under 2,500,000 clones, with more than 90% observed a single time. The sequenced material came from naive CD4+ T cells sorted from blood. Subset denoted: CD45RA+ positively selected. Receptor source: a man aged 18 to 29 in good health.

In this sample, this clone turned up once. The chain links TRBV2 to TRBJ2-7; 7 bases are a match to TRBD2. CDR3 size: 17 residues. Germline V lookup: CDR1 SNHLY, CDR2 FYNNEI. Trimming removed 7 bases from V and 3 bases from J; junction bases left unmatched: 18. The CDR3 reads CASTGGLNGPGNYEQYF. CDR3 coding DNA: TGTGCCAGCACGGGGGGACTAAACGGACCCGGGAACTACGAGCAGTACTTC.

The chain links TRBV7-2 to TRBJ2-7, with 12 bases lining up with TRBD1. CDR1 SGHTA and CDR2 FQGNSA come from the germline V gene. J was trimmed by 2 bases and V by 5 bases; bases with no gene match: 10. This CDR3 has 17 amino acids. CDR3 region: CASSRKLGDRGPYEQYF. CDR3 in DNA: TGTGCCAGCAGCCGAAAGTTAGGGGACAGGGGGCCCTACGAGCAGTACTTC.

The gene calls are TRBV9 and TRBJ2-2; TRBD1 matches 9 bases. The CDR3 extends over 15 amino acids. Germline trimming cut 4 bases from V and 4 bases from J; bases unmatched to any gene: 5. The germline CDR1 and CDR2 sequences are SGDLS and YYNGEE. The CDR3 reads CASSRGQGTTGELFF. CDR3 bases: TGTGCCAGCAGCCGCGGACAGGGGACCACCGGGGAGCTGTTTTTT.

A note on this clone: The sample holds other DNA sequences that translate to the same CDR3. The chain links TRBV5-1 to TRBJ2-2; D not certain. The germline V and J ends were trimmed by 0 bases and 5 bases, with 8 bases remaining between them. In germline, CDR1 is SGHRS, CDR2 YFSETQ. The CDR3 contains 14 residues. The CDR3 loop reads CASSLASGTGELFF. CDR3 DNA: TGCGCCAGCAGCTTGGCCAGTGGGACCGGGGAGCTGTTTTTT.

This chain uses TRBV28 with TRBJ1-2; maybe TRBD1 (5 bases). The CDR3 is 13 residues long. CDR1 is MDHEN, CDR2 SYDVKM, per germline. With 4 bases removed from V and 8 bases from J, the gap between germline ends came to 14 bases. The CDR3 sequence is CASSYRSGWGYTF. The DNA of the CDR3 is TGTGCCAGCAGTTACAGGTCGGGGTGGGGCTACACCTTC.

V usage is TRBV5-4 and J usage is TRBJ1-1; D not certain. CDR1 is SGHNT, CDR2 YYREEE, per germline (reference sequence). The CDR3 totals 15 residues. V was clipped by 4 bases and J by 9 bases, with 22 bases between them. CDR3 in amino acids: CASSPGGWPEDQAFF. For the CDR3, the DNA is TGTGCCAGCAGCCCAGGAGGTTGGCCAGAAGACCAAGCTTTCTTT.

The V gene is TRBV6-1, the J gene TRBJ1-2, with D maybe TRBD1 (6 bases). Germline assignment: CDR1 MNHNS and CDR2 SASEGT. The CDR3 length is 17 residues. Deletions cut 3 bases from V and 0 bases from J, with 17 bases between. CDR3 amino acids: CASSDFQGSSPNYGYTF. The CDR3 nucleotides are TGTGCCAGCAGTGATTTCCAGGGGTCCAGTCCTAACTATGGCTACACCTTC.

V is TRBV5-6 and J is TRBJ2-2; 9 nucleotides align to TRBD1. The CDR3 sequence is 16 residues long. Germline loops: CDR1 SGHDT, CDR2 YYEEEE. The trim removed 3 bases at V and 4 bases at J, leaving 7 bases unmatched. CDR3 in amino acids: CASSSQTGGSTGELFF. As DNA, the CDR3 is TGTGCCAGCAGCTCCCAGACAGGGGGTAGCACCGGGGAGCTGTTTTTT.

Concerning this clone itself: Other DNA sequences in the same sample also yield this CDR3. V and J are TRBV7-6 and TRBJ2-7; 12 bases are shared with TRBD2. With V trimmed by 5 bases and J by 1 base, 3 bases remained unmatched. This CDR3 comprises 15 residues. Looked up from germline, CDR1 is SGHVS and CDR2 is FNYEAQ. DNA for the CDR3: TGTGCCAGCAGCCCCGGACTAGCGGGGTCCTACGAGCAGTACTTC. It translates to CASSPGLAGSYEQYF.

The rearrangement uses TRBV6-5 and TRBJ1-1, with 10 bases lining up with TRBD1. V gave up 10 bases and J gave up 6 bases; unmatched junction bases: 8. The germline V gene encodes CDR1 MNHEY and CDR2 SVGAGI. The CDR3 extends over 13 amino acids. The CDR3 nucleotides are TGTGCCACCAGACAGGGGGCGGGCGCTGAAGCTTTCTTT. This sequence encodes CATRQGAGAEAFF.

In DNA form, the CDR3 reads TGTGCCAGCCTAGACAGCCAGAACACTGAAGCTTTCTTT. It specifies CASLDSQNTEAFF. This chain uses TRBV6-6 with TRBJ1-1; a possible D gene is TRBD1 (5 bases). Germline V lookup: CDR1 MNHNY, CDR2 SVGAGI (reference sequence). Trimming took off 8 bases at V and 1 base at J, with 11 bases between the two ends. The CDR3 extends over 13 amino acids.

V usage is TRBV4-1 and J usage is TRBJ2-7; 9 positions match TRBD2. Germline V gene data show CDR1 as MGHRA and CDR2 as YSYEKL. V lost 3 bases, J lost 0 bases, and 3 bases stayed unmatched. The CDR3 is made up of 15 amino acids. CDR3 sequence: CASSQRGGSSYEQYF. The CDR3, as DNA: TGCGCCAGCAGCCAGCGGGGGGGTAGCTCCTACGAGCAGTACTTC.

In this sample, this clone turned up a few times. The genes are TRBV6-1 and TRBJ1-5, with no clear D. The CDR3 runs 16 residues. Deletions cut 10 bases from V and 5 bases from J, with 24 bases between. Germline CDR1 is MNHNS and CDR2 is SASEGT. This chain's CDR3 is CATRERKGRIDQPQHF. Here the CDR3 DNA reads TGTGCCACCCGTGAGAGAAAAGGCCGAATTGATCAGCCCCAGCATTTT.

The chain uses TRBV13 and TRBJ2-7; D call uncertain. This CDR3 is 13 amino acids long. V was clipped by 3 bases and J by 6 bases, with 12 bases between them. The V gene's germline CDR1 is PRHDT and CDR2 FYEKMQ (reference sequence). This chain's CDR3 is CASSFERWGEQYF. CDR3 DNA sequence: TGTGCCAGCAGCTTTGAAAGATGGGGCGAGCAGTACTTC.

The chain couples TRBV6-1 to TRBJ1-2; TRBD1 matches at 9 bases. J lost 7 bases, V lost 10 bases, and 13 bases had no gene match. The germline gives CDR1 MNHNS, CDR2 SASEGT. The CDR3 covers 14 residues. The CDR3 sequence: CATANGQGRSGYTF. In DNA form, the CDR3 reads TGTGCCACCGCTAACGGACAGGGGAGGAGTGGCTACACCTTC.

This chain joins TRBV28 and TRBJ1-4, with a weak D call TRBD1 (5 bases). Germline CDR1 is MDHEN and CDR2 is SYDVKM. Deletions cut 5 bases from V and 7 bases from J, with 14 bases between. CDR3 length equals 14 residues. The CDR3 here is CASSNSGVGEKLFF. The CDR3 bases are TGTGCCAGCAGTAATTCGGGGGTGGGTGAAAAACTGTTTTTT.

The chain combines TRBV18 with TRBJ1-2, with D perhaps TRBD1 (5 bases). V lost 0 bases to trimming and J lost 8 bases, with 10 bases between them. The CDR3 has 13 amino acids. CDR1 is KGHSH and CDR2 is LQKENI in the germline V gene. CDR3 loop: CASSPPKGDGYTF. For the CDR3, the DNA is TGTGCCAGCTCACCACCGAAAGGGGACGGCTACACCTTC.

V is TRBV4-3 and J is TRBJ1-1; unclear D gene. CDR3 length: 14 residues. The germline gives CDR1 LGHNA, CDR2 YSLEER. Trimming cost V 0 bases and J 8 bases, with 13 bases left between them. The CDR3 region is CASSQEVGSTEAFF. The CDR3 nucleotides read TGCGCCAGCAGCCAAGAAGTGGGGTCAACAGAAGCTTTCTTT.

The chain is built from TRBV28 and TRBJ2-7, with 7 bases identical to TRBD2. The CDR3 length is 16 residues. Germline V gene sequence: CDR1 MDHEN, CDR2 SYDVKM. V shed 6 bases and J 1 base; nucleotides not matched to a gene: 12. CDR3 nucleotide sequence: TGTGCCAGCAGCGGAGCCCCGGGCGGGGGTTCCTACGAGCAGTACTTC. Residues: CASSGAPGGGSYEQYF.

In its sample, this clone was seen once. The chain has TRBV5-1 and TRBJ2-3; D remains unclear. The V gene's germline CDR1 is SGHRS and CDR2 YFSETQ. The germline V and J ends were trimmed by 1 base and 2 bases, with 11 bases remaining between them. The CDR3 spans 15 residues. CDR3 sequence reads: CASSLTPGLTDTQYF. The CDR3 coding sequence is TGCGCCAGCAGCTTGACTCCGGGCCTCACAGATACGCAGTATTTT.

On this clone itself: This sample includes further DNA sequences coding for the same CDR3. The chain is built from TRBV5-6 and TRBJ2-6; D not certain. Germline lookup yields CDR1 SGHDT and CDR2 YYEEEE. With 2 bases removed from V and 1 base from J, the gap between germline ends came to 7 bases. The CDR3 is 15 amino acids. The CDR3, as DNA: TGTGCCAGCAGCTTCCGGGTATCTGGGGCCAACGTCCTGACTTTC. This translates into CASSFRVSGANVLTF.

The chain joins TRBV2 to TRBJ2-7; possibly TRBD1 for D (5 bases). CDR1 and CDR2 from the germline V gene are SNHLY and FYNNEI. The CDR3 spans 12 residues. The V end was cut by 5 bases, the J end by 13 bases, with 18 bases between. The CDR3 coding sequence is TGTGCCAGCAGTTTCCTCGGGCAGGGATTTTACTTC. Translated, it gives CASSFLGQGFYF. The full variable domain, its missing parts supplied by reference TRBV2 and TRBJ2-7, is EPEVTQTPSHQVTQMGQEVILRCVPISNHLYFYWYRQILGQKVEFLVSFYNNEISEKSEIFDDQFSVERPDGSNFTLKIRSTKLEDSAMYFCASSFLGQGFYFGPGTRLTVT.

This clone was found once. The rearrangement uses TRBV6-5 and TRBJ1-2; the D is unclear. From germline, CDR1 is MNHEY and CDR2 SVGAGI. The V gene lost 5 bases and the J gene lost 4 bases, with 14 bases spanning the gap. This CDR3 region has 14 residues. CDR3 loop: CASSLGRSVYGYTF. Written as DNA, the CDR3 is TGTGCCAGCAGTCTAGGACGGTCCGTCTATGGCTACACCTTC.